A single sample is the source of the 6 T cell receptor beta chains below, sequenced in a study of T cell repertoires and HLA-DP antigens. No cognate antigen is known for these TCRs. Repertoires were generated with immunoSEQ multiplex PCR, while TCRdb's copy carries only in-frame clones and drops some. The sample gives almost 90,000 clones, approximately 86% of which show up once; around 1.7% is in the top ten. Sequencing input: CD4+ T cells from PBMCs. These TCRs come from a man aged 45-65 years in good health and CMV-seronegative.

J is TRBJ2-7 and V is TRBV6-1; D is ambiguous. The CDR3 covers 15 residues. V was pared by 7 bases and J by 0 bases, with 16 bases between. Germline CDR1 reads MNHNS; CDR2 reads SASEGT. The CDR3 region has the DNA TGTGCCAGCATGTTGAAGGAGATAGACTCCTACGAGCAGTACTTC. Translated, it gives CASMLKEIDSYEQYF.

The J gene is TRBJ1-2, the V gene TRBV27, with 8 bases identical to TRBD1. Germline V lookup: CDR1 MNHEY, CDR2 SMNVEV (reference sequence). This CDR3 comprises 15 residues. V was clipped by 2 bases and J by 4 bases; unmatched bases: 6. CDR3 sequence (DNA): TGTGCCAGCAGTTTAGCGACAGGGGTTGCCTATGGCTACACCTTC. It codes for CASSLATGVAYGYTF.

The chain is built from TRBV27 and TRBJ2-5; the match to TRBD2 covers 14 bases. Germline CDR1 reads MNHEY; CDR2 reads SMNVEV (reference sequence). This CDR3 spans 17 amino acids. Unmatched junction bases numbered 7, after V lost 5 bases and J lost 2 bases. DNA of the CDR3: TGTGCCAGCAGTCGCTGGACTAGCGGGGGGATGCAAGAGACCCAGTACTTC. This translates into CASSRWTSGGMQETQYF.

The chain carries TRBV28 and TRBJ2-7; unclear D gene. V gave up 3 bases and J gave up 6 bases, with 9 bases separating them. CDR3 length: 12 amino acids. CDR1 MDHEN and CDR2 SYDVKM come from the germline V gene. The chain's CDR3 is CASSFRSSEQYF. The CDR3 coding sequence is TGTGCCAGCAGTTTCCGAAGTTCCGAGCAGTACTTC.

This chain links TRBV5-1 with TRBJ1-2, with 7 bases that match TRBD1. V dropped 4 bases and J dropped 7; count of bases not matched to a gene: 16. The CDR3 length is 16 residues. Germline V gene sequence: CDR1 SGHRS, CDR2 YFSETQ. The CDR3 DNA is TGCGCCAGCAGCCTTAAAGCCACGACAGGGAAAGGTGGCTACACCTTC. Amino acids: CASSLKATTGKGGYTF.

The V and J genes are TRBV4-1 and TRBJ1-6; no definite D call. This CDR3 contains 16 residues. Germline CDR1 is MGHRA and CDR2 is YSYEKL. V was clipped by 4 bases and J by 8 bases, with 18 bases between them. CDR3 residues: CASSPSTRGYYSPLHF. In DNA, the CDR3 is TGCGCCAGCAGCCCGAGTACACGGGGTTATTATTCACCCCTCCACTTT.